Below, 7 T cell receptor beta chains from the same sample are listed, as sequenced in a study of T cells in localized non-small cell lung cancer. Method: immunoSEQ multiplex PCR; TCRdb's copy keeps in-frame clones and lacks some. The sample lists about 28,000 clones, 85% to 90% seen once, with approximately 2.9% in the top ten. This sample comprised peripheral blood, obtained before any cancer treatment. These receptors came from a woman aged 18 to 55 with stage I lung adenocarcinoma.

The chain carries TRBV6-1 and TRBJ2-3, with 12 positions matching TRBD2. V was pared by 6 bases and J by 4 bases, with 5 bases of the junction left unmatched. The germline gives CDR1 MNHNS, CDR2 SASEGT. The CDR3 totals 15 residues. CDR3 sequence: CASSTSGRMADTQYF. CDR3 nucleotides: TGTGCCAGCAGCACTAGCGGGAGGATGGCAGATACGCAGTATTTT.

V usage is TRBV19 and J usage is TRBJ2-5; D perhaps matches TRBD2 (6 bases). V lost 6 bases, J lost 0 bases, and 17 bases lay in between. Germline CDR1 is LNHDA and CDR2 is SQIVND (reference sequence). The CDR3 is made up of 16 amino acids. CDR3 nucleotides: TGTGCCAGTAGCCCGGAGGGGCCATCGTACCAAGAGACCCAGTACTTC. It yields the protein CASSPEGPSYQETQYF.

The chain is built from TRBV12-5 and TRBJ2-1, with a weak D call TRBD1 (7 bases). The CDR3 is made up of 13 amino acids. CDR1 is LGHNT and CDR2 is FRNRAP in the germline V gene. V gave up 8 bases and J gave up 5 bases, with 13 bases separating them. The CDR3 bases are TGTGCTAGTCGGTCAGGGGGGCACAATGAGCAGTTCTTC. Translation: CASRSGGHNEQFF.

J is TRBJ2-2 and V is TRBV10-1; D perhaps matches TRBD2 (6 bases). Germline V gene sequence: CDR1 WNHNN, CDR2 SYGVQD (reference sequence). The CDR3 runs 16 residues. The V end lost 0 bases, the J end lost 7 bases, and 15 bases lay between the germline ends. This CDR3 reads CASSESGGFDSGELFF. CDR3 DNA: TGCGCCAGCAGTGAGTCTGGAGGGTTTGACAGCGGGGAGCTGTTTTTT.

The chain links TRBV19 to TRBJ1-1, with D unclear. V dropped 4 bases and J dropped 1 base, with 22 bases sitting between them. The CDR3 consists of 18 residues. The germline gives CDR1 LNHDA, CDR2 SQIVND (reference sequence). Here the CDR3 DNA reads TGTGCCAGTAGTACCTTCCCCCAGGTGGGTCGAAAGAACACTGAAGCTTTCTTT. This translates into CASSTFPQVGRKNTEAFF.

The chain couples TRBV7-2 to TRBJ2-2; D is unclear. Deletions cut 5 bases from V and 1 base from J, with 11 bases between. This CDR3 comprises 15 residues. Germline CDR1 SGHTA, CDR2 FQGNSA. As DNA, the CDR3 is TGTGCCAGCAGCCCTCTACCAGGGAACACCGGGGAGCTGTTTTTT. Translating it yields CASSPLPGNTGELFF.

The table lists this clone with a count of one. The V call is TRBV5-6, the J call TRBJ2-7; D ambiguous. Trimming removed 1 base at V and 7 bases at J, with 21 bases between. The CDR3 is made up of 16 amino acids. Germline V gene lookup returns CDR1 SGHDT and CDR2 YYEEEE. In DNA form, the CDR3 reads TGTGCCAGCAGCTTGCACCCAAACTCCCTATTTACGGAGCAGTACTTC. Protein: CASSLHPNSLFTEQYF.